This T cell receptor beta chain was identified during a study of control samples from healthy donors and cancer patients. This clone occurred once. This CDR3 spans 14 amino acids. Trimming took off 4 bases at V and 8 bases at J, with 14 bases between the two ends. Germline CDR1 PRHDT, CDR2 FYEKMQ (reference sequence). Libraries were prepared by immunoSEQ multiplex PCR; TCRdb keeps only in-frame clonotypes and omits some of them. The table lists 150,000 to 200,000 clones, around 90% of them singletons. This receptor was identified in a young man in good health. The chain carries TRBV13 and TRBJ1-4, with D hard to call. Sequenced sample: blood. The CDR3 protein is CASSSLGKGEKLFF. The DNA for the CDR3 is TGTGCCAGCAGCTCACTGGGGAAGGGAGAAAAACTGTTTTTT.